This TCR beta chain was profiled in a study of siplizumab effects on memory and regulatory T cells. Study outcomes and limitations: In roughly 75-96% of proliferating CD4+ or CD8+ clones, a naive or memory phenotype could not be assigned.

Comment on this clone: The target antigen is unknown.

V shed 7 bases and J 7 bases; nucleotides not matched to a gene: 4. Germline CDR1 and CDR2: SNHLY and FYNNEI. This CDR3 spans 13 amino acids. Produced via immunoSEQ multiplex PCR; TCRdb's table is partial and in-frame only. The top ten clones hold 0.25% of a sample with about 40,000 clones, more than 70% of them seen once. The rearrangement uses TRBV2 and TRBJ2-1; 10 positions match TRBD2. This sequence originates from a human donor in good health. The sample was naive CD4+ T cells sorted from blood. The CDR3 loop reads CASTLAGWNEQFF. In DNA form, the CDR3 reads TGTGCCAGCACACTAGCGGGATGGAATGAGCAGTTCTTC.